This T cell receptor beta chain was recovered during a study of blood T cells in healthy people across ages. Study-level results: Unsorted PBMC material precluded a definitive naive versus antigen-experienced comparison.

This clonotype was seen more than once but under ten times. As yet, its antigen is unknown. A sample-barcoded 5' primer and a J-beta primer mix were used in a second PCR of about 7 to 12 cycles. TCRdb re-analysed the 5' RACE reads in MiXCR, keeping a single row per CDR3 protein. This sample has 780,000 or so distinct CDR3 sequences, with 45% to 70% found just once. The TCR was taken from a man aged 35 to 55 in good health. The sequencing sample was made of blood.

The CDR3 region is CSVVPGLAGDNEQFF. The CDR3 region has the DNA TGCAGCGTTGTGCCCGGACTAGCGGGAGACAATGAGCAGTTCTTC. The genes are TRBV29-1 and TRBJ2-1; 13 bases map to TRBD2. Germline CDR1 reads SQVTM; CDR2 reads ANQGSEA. The CDR3 is made up of 15 amino acids. V lost 4 bases and J lost 5; bases outside the gene matches: 5.